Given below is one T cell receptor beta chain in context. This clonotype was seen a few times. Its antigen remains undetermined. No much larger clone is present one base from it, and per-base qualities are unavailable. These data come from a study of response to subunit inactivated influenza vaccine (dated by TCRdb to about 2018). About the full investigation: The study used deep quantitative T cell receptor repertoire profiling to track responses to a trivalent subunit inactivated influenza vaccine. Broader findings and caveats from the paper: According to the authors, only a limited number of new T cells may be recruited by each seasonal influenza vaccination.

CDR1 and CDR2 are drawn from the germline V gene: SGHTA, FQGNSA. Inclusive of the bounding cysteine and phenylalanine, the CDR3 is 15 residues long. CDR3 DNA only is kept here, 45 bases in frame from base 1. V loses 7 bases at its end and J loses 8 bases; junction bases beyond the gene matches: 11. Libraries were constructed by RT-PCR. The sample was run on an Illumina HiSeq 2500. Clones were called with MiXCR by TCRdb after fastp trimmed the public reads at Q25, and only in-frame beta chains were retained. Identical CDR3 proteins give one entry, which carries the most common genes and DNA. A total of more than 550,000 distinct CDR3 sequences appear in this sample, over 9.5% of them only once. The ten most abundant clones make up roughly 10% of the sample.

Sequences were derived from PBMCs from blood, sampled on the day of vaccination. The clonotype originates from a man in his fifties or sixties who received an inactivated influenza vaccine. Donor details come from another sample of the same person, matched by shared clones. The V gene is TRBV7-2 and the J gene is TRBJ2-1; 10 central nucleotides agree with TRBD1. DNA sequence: TGTGCCAGCACCCTGACAGGGGGCATCCTGGATGAGCAGTTCTTC. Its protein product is CASTLTGGILDEQFF.